What follows are 9 T cell receptor beta chains derived from one specimen sequenced in a study of cytomegalovirus exposure and HLA in healthy donors. The PCR made use of 60 Vbeta and 13 Jbeta primers. This table comes from immunoSEQ multiplex PCR, and its TCRdb copy is limited to in-frame clones, with some not included. The sample contains 150,000 to 200,000 clones, approximately 78% of which appear only once. What was sequenced was PBMCs. Receptors were obtained from a woman younger than 45 in good health and CMV-seropositive.

This CDR3 reads CASSRSGQGAGEQFF. The CDR3 DNA follows: TGCGCCAGCAGCCGCTCGGGACAGGGGGCAGGAGAGCAGTTCTTC. J is TRBJ2-1 and V is TRBV5-1, with 12 positions matching TRBD1. Per the germline V gene, CDR1 is SGHRS and CDR2 is YFSETQ. V gave up 4 bases and J gave up 10 bases; unmatched junction bases: 9. The CDR3 runs to 15 residues.

The rearrangement links TRBV7-8 to TRBJ2-2, with 8 bases fitting TRBD2. Trimming removed 10 bases from V and 3 bases from J; junction bases left unmatched: 7. Germline V CDR1 and CDR2: SGHVS, FQNEAQ. The CDR3 sequence is 14 residues long. The CDR3 spells CATKRGSDTGELFF. Written as DNA, the CDR3 is TGTGCCACCAAGCGGGGGTCGGACACCGGGGAGCTGTTTTTT.

This clone showed up just a few times. The gene calls are TRBV4-1 and TRBJ1-1; 7 bases are shared with TRBD1. Germline CDR1 MGHRA, CDR2 YSYEKL. The CDR3 contains 17 residues. Unmatched junction bases numbered 11, after V lost 1 base and J lost 3 bases. In DNA, the CDR3 is TGCGCCAGCAGCCAAGCTCCGGCTGGACAGGTGGACACTGAAGCTTTCTTT. Translation: CASSQAPAGQVDTEAFF.

This clone has a single count. The chain recombines TRBV29-1 with TRBJ2-1; weak D call: TRBD2 (6 bases). Germline V gene lookup returns CDR1 SQVTM and CDR2 ANQGSEA. Trimming took off 4 bases at V and 3 bases at J, with 16 bases between the two ends. CDR3 length: 15 amino acids. The CDR3 DNA reads as TGCAGCGTTGGAGAGACGACTAGAGGCTACAATGAGCAGTTCTTC. It yields the protein CSVGETTRGYNEQFF.

CDR3 sequence reads: CASSGDRDVGQPQHF. The CDR3 nucleotides read TGTGCCAGCAGCGGGGACAGGGATGTAGGTCAGCCCCAGCATTTT. The chain recombines TRBV2 with TRBJ1-5, with 9 bases fitting TRBD1. Germline V gene data show CDR1 as SNHLY and CDR2 as FYNNEI. This CDR3 has 15 residues. The ends lost 6 bases at V and 6 bases at J; junction bases unmatched: 9.

This chain links TRBV15 with TRBJ2-5, with 7 nucleotides matching TRBD1. Germline assignment: CDR1 LNHNV and CDR2 YYDKDF (reference sequence). The trim removed 1 base at V and 4 bases at J, leaving 9 bases unmatched. This CDR3 is built from 16 residues. The CDR3 DNA is TGTGCCACCAGCAGAGTAAGGGGGCCACCGGGAGAGACCCAGTACTTC. Its translation: CATSRVRGPPGETQYF.

This chain connects TRBV10-3 to TRBJ2-7; 11 bases agree with TRBD2. V trimming: 2 bases; J trimming: 4 bases; junction bases outside the gene matches: 7. Per germline, CDR1 ENHRY and CDR2 SYGVKD. CDR3 size: 16 residues. The CDR3 region has the DNA TGTGCCATCAGTGAGAGTAGCGGGGGGGCCTGGTACGAGCAGTACTTC. Residues: CAISESSGGAWYEQYF.

The chain joins TRBV9 to TRBJ1-6; tentative D call: TRBD1 (5 bases). CDR1 and CDR2 from the germline V gene are SGDLS and YYNGEE. The CDR3 spans 14 residues. The V end lost 0 bases, the J end lost 7 bases, and 8 bases lay between the germline ends. DNA for the CDR3: TGTGCCAGCAGCGTAGACCCAGGGAATTCACCCCTCCACTTT. The encoded protein is CASSVDPGNSPLHF.

The rearrangement uses TRBV28 and TRBJ1-3; perhaps TRBD1 as D (6 bases). V was pared by 6 bases and J by 2 bases, with 11 bases between. The CDR3 runs 14 residues. CDR1 is MDHEN and CDR2 is SYDVKM in the germline V gene. The CDR3 nucleotides are TGTGCCAGCAGGCTACAGGGCACTGGAAACACCATATATTTT. It yields the protein CASRLQGTGNTIYF.